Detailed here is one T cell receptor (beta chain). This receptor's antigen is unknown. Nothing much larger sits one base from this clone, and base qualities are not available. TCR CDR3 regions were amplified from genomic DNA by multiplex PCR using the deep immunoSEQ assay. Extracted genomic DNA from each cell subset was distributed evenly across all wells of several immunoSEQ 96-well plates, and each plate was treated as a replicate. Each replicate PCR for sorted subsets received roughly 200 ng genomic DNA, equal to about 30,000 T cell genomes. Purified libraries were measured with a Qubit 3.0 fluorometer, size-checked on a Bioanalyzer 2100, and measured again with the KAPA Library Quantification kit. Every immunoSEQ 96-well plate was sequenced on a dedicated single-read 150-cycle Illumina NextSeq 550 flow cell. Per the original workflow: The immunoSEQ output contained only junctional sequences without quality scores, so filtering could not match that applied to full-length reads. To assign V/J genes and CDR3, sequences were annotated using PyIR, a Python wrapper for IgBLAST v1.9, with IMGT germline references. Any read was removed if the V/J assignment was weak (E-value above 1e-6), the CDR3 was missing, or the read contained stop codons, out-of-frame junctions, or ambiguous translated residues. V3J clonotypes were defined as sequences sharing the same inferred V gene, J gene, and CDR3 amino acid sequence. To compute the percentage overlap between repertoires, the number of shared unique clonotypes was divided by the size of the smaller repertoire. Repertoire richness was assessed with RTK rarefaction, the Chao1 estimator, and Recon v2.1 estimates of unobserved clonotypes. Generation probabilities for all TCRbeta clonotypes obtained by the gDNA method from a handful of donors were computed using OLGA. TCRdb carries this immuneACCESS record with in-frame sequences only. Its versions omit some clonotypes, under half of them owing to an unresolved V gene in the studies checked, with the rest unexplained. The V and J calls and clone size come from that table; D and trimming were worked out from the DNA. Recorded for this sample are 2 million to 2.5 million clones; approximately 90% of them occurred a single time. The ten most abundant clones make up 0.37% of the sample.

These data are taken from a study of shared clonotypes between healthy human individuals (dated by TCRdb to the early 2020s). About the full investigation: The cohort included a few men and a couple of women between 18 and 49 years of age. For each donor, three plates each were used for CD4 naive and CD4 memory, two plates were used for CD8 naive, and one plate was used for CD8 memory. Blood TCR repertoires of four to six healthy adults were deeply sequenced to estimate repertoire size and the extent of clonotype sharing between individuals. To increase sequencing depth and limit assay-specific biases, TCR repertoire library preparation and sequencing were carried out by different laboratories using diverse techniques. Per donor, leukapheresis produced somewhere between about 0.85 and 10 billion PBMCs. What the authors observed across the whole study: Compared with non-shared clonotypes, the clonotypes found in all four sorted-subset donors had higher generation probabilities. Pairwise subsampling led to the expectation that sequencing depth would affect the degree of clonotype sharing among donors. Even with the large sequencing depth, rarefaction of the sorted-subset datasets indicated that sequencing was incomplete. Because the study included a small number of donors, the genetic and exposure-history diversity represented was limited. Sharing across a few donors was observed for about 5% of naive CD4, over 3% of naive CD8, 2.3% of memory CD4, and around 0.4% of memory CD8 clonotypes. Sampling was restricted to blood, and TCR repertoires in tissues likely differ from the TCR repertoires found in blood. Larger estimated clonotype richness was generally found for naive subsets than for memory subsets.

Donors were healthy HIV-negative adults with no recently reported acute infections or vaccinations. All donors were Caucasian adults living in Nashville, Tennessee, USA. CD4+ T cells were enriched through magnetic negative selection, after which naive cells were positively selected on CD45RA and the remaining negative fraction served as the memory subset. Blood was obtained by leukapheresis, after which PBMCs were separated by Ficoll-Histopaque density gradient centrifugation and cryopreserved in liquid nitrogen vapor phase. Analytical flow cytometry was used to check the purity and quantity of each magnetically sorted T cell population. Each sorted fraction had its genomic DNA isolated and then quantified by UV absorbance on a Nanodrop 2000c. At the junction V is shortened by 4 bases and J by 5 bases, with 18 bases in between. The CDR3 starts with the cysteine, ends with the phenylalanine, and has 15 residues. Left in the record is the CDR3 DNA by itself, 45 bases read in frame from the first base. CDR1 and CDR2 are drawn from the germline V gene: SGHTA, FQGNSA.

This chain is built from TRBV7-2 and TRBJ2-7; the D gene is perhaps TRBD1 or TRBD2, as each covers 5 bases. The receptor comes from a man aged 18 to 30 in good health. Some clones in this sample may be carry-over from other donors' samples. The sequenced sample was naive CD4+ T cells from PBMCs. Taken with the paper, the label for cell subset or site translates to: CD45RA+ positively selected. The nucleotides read TGTGCCAGCAGCTCTCCGGGACGGCGAAGTCACGAGCAGTACTTC. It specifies CASSSPGRRSHEQYF.